Below are 22 T cell receptor beta chains sequenced from a single sample in a study of cytomegalovirus exposure and HLA in healthy donors. The PCR ran on 60 Vbeta and 13 Jbeta primers. Using immunoSEQ multiplex PCR, the repertoire was profiled, and TCRdb retains in-frame clones only, with some absent. The table has 150,000 to 250,000 clones, around 81% seen once. Input material: PBMCs. These receptors all come from a man aged 25 to 40 in good health and CMV-seronegative.

The J gene is TRBJ2-7, the V gene TRBV7-9, with D perhaps TRBD1 (5 bases). The CDR3 loop spans 14 amino acids. Between the trimmed V and J ends, which lost 0 bases and 3 bases, there was a span of 9 bases. Germline assignment: CDR1 SEHNR and CDR2 FQNEAQ (reference sequence). The DNA of the CDR3 is TGTGCCAGCAGCTTAGCTTCCAGGGTCTACGAGCAGTACTTC. This codes for CASSLASRVYEQYF.

The V call is TRBV5-1, the J call TRBJ2-3; the D gene is possibly TRBD2 (5 bases). Trimming cost V 0 bases and J 1 base, with 9 bases left between them. Germline loops: CDR1 SGHRS, CDR2 YFSETQ. There are 15 residues in the CDR3. In DNA, the CDR3 is TGCGCCAGCAGCTTGGCCTCAGCGGGCACAGATACGCAGTATTTT. It is translated as CASSLASAGTDTQYF. The full variable domain, rest sourced from reference TRBV5-1 and TRBJ2-3, is KAGVTQTPRYLIKTRGQQVTLSCSPISGHRSVSWYQQTPGQGLQFLFEYFSETQRNKGNFPGRFSGRQFSNSRSEMNVSTLELGDSALYLCASSLASAGTDTQYFGPGTRLTVL.

This clone was observed a few times. The V call is TRBV4-1, the J call TRBJ1-5; TRBD1 aligns across 7 bases. The V segment lost 7 bases and the J segment 0 bases; nucleotides outside the gene matches: 3. The CDR3 is made up of 14 amino acids. Germline CDR1 reads MGHRA; CDR2 reads YSYEKL. CDR3 in amino acids: CASTSGGSNQPQHF. The CDR3 coding sequence is TGCGCCAGCACTTCAGGGGGTAGCAATCAGCCCCAGCATTTT.

The chain joins TRBV5-4 to TRBJ1-5; D gene unclear. V was clipped by 3 bases and J by 7 bases, with 8 bases between them. CDR1 and CDR2 from the germline V gene are SGHNT and YYREEE (reference sequence). CDR3 length equals 12 residues. This CDR3 is CASSSPGQPQHF. CDR3 nucleotide sequence: TGTGCCAGCAGCTCCCCGGGGCAGCCCCAGCATTTT.

V and J are TRBV9 and TRBJ1-3; 7 nucleotides match TRBD1. From germline, CDR1 is SGDLS and CDR2 YYNGEE. V lost 2 bases, J lost 4 bases, and 9 bases stayed unmatched. This CDR3 region has 16 residues. The CDR3 coding sequence is TGTGCCAGCAGCGTTACGGGACAGAGTTCGGGAAACACCATATATTTT. Protein: CASSVTGQSSGNTIYF.

This sequence joins TRBV7-6 and TRBJ2-1; D is possibly TRBD2 (6 bases). Germline CDR1 reads SGHVS; CDR2 reads FNYEAQ. The CDR3 length is 17 residues. Trimming left V 1 base short and J 2 bases short, with 15 bases between. CDR3 DNA: TGTGCCAGCAGCTTAGTCAGGGACTTGCAGACCTACAATGAGCAGTTCTTC. As protein: CASSLVRDLQTYNEQFF.

The rearrangement links TRBV9 to TRBJ2-7; 10 nucleotides align to TRBD1. The CDR3 length is 15 residues. After removal of 4 bases from V and 3 bases from J, the junction contained 7 bases not matched to a gene. Germline V gene data show CDR1 as SGDLS and CDR2 as YYNGEE. The CDR3 loop reads CASSRTGGTYYEQYF. The CDR3 nucleotides are TGTGCCAGCAGCAGGACAGGGGGTACTTACTACGAGCAGTACTTC.

This clone showed up just once. The chain has TRBV9 and TRBJ1-1; D unresolved. Germline V CDR1 and CDR2: SGDLS, YYNGEE. With 0 bases removed from V and 4 bases from J, the gap between germline ends came to 10 bases. This CDR3 has 14 residues. The CDR3 spells CASSVDGGGTEAFF. For the CDR3, the DNA is TGTGCCAGCAGCGTAGACGGAGGCGGCACTGAAGCTTTCTTT.

The chain has TRBV28 and TRBJ2-3; TRBD2 aligns across 9 bases. CDR1 and CDR2 (germline): MDHEN, SYDVKM. The CDR3 runs to 16 residues. J lost 6 bases, V lost 6 bases, and 13 bases had no gene match. Here the CDR3 DNA reads TGTGCCAGCAGGACTCCCGGGACTAGCCGGCGGGATACGCAGTATTTT. As protein: CASRTPGTSRRDTQYF. The whole variable domain, remainder taken from reference TRBV28 and TRBJ2-3, is DVKVTQSSRYLVKRTGEKVFLECVQDMDHENMFWYRQDPGLGLRLIYFSYDVKMKEKGDIPEGYSVSREKKERFSLILESASTNQTSMYLCASRTPGTSRRDTQYFGPGTRLTVL.

The chain uses TRBV5-1 and TRBJ2-7; 7 nucleotides agree with TRBD2. The CDR3 runs to 14 residues. V lost 9 bases and J lost 3; bases outside the gene matches: 12. The germline gives CDR1 SGHRS, CDR2 YFSETQ. The CDR3: CATKVWEGRYEQYF. CDR3 sequence (DNA): TGCGCCACCAAGGTGTGGGAGGGACGCTACGAGCAGTACTTC.

The chain combines TRBV28 with TRBJ1-4; 8 nucleotides agree with TRBD1. CDR3 size: 14 residues. The germline CDR1 and CDR2 sequences are MDHEN and SYDVKM. The junction had 5 bases not matched to a gene; V was cut back by 6 bases and J by 5 bases. The DNA of the CDR3 is TGTGCCAGCAGATCGGACAGGGAGAATGAAAAACTGTTTTTT. Its translation is CASRSDRENEKLFF.

This clone was counted a single time. This rearrangement joins TRBV19 to TRBJ1-3; D may be TRBD1 (5 bases). The V gene lost 5 bases and the J gene lost 1 base, with 15 bases spanning the gap. Germline loops: CDR1 LNHDA, CDR2 SQIVND (reference sequence). The CDR3 has 16 amino acids. For the CDR3, the DNA is TGTGCCAGTAGTCCCTGGCAGGGCCCGTCTGGAAACACCATATATTTT. This gives the protein CASSPWQGPSGNTIYF.

There are a few counts of this clone. Other DNA sequences of this sample code for an identical CDR3. The chain uses TRBV7-9 and TRBJ2-3; no reliable D call. V was trimmed by 4 bases and J by 6 bases, leaving 17 bases between them. The CDR3 runs 15 residues. Germline CDR1 and CDR2: SEHNR and FQNEAQ (reference sequence). Here the CDR3 reads CASSSFPTSGDTQYF. In DNA form, the CDR3 reads TGTGCCAGCAGCTCTTTCCCAACCTCGGGTGATACGCAGTATTTT.

The V gene is TRBV28, the J gene TRBJ2-3, with 12 bases matching TRBD2. Germline V gene data show CDR1 as MDHEN and CDR2 as SYDVKM. V lost 7 bases to trimming and J lost 0 bases; unmatched junction nucleotides: 11. The CDR3 runs 18 residues. The DNA of the CDR3 is TGTGCCAGCATCACCGGCGGGACTAGCGGGTGGAGCACAGATACGCAGTATTTT. It translates to CASITGGTSGWSTDTQYF.

The V call is TRBV19, the J call TRBJ1-5; D is perhaps TRBD1 (6 bases). The CDR3 has 16 amino acids. The germline V gene encodes CDR1 LNHDA and CDR2 SQIVND (reference sequence). V dropped 6 bases and J dropped 0 bases, with 15 bases sitting between them. CDR3 region: CASRLSGRGSNQPQHF. CDR3 sequence (DNA): TGTGCCAGTAGACTATCCGGCAGGGGTAGCAATCAGCCCCAGCATTTT.

This clone was seen only a few times. This sequence joins TRBV28 and TRBJ1-5; 7 nucleotides match TRBD1. The V segment lost 2 bases and the J segment 1 base; nucleotides outside the gene matches: 5. The CDR3 contains 16 residues. Germline V gives CDR1 MDHEN, CDR2 SYDVKM. CDR3 sequence (DNA): TGTGCCAGCAGTTTACGGGAGGGGGCCAGCAATCAGCCCCAGCATTTT. This sequence encodes CASSLREGASNQPQHF.

The V gene is TRBV10-3, the J gene TRBJ2-7, with D maybe TRBD1 (6 bases). The germline CDR1 and CDR2 sequences are ENHRY and SYGVKD. Trimming pared 4 bases from V and 3 bases from J, leaving 10 bases between. The CDR3 loop spans 13 amino acids. CDR3 sequence (DNA): TGTGCCATCAGTGCGGGACATAGCTACGAGCAGTACTTC. Translated: CAISAGHSYEQYF.

This chain uses TRBV6-5 with TRBJ1-1, with D perhaps TRBD1 (5 bases). CDR3 length equals 15 residues. Germline V CDR1 and CDR2: MNHEY, SVGAGI. The ends were cut back, 2 bases at V and 4 bases at J, with 14 bases in the middle. As DNA, the CDR3 is TGTGCCAGCAGTTACGGAGGGACCGAGGGCACTGAAGCTTTCTTT. It encodes CASSYGGTEGTEAFF.

V is TRBV2 and J is TRBJ2-1; D not resolved. The V gene lost 0 bases and the J gene lost 9 bases, with 9 bases spanning the gap. CDR1 SNHLY and CDR2 FYNNEI come from the germline V gene. The CDR3 has 13 amino acids. The CDR3 DNA is TGTGCCAGCAGTGAAGCCAGCGTCGGTGAGCAGTTCTTC. This encodes CASSEASVGEQFF.

This clone showed up just a few times. The V and J genes are TRBV28 and TRBJ1-2; TRBD1 matches at 9 bases. The germline gives CDR1 MDHEN, CDR2 SYDVKM. The CDR3 length is 12 residues. V dropped 11 bases and J dropped 3; count of bases not matched to a gene: 4. CDR3 loop: CALGDRDYGYTF. In DNA form, the CDR3 reads TGTGCCCTAGGGGACAGGGACTATGGCTACACCTTC.

This sequence joins TRBV28 and TRBJ1-2, with D tentatively TRBD1 (6 bases). The germline V gene encodes CDR1 MDHEN and CDR2 SYDVKM. Trimming took 7 bases from V and 2 from J, leaving 14 bases between them. CDR3 length: 14 residues. CDR3 in DNA: TGTGCCAGCAATACAGGGTTTAGGAACTATGGCTACACCTTC. It codes for CASNTGFRNYGYTF.

This clone was counted only a few times. J is TRBJ2-5 and V is TRBV2; TRBD2 matches at 8 bases. Trimming at V came to 11 bases and at J to 1 base, leaving 12 bases not matched to a gene. The CDR3 covers 15 residues. Germline V gives CDR1 SNHLY, CDR2 FYNNEI. CDR3 in amino acids: CAGGRASGSQETQYF. The CDR3 nucleotides read TGTGCCGGGGGGAGGGCTAGCGGGTCCCAAGAGACCCAGTACTTC.